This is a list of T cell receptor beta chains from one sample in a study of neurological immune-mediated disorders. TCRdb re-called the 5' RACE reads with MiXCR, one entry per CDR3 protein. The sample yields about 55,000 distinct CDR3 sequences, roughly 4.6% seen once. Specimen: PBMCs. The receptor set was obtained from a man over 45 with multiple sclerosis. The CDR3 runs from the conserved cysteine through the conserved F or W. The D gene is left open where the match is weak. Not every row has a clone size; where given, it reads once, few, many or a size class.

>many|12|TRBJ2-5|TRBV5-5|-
TGTGCCAGCAGCTCACTGCGGGAGACCCAGTACTTC
CASSSLRETQYF
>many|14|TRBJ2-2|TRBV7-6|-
TGTGCCAGCAGCTTAATTCGGCCTACCGGGGAGCTGTTTTTT
CASSLIRPTGELFF
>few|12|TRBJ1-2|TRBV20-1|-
TGCAGTGCTAGTACACGGGATATCGGCTACACCTTC
CSASTRDIGYTF
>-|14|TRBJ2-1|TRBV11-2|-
TGTGCCAGCAGCTTAGATCGCCAGGGCGGTGAGCAGTTCTTC
CASSLDRQGGEQFF
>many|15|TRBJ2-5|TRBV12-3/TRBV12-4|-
TGTGCCAGCAGTCTAGGGGGACAACTCCAAGAGACCCAGTACTTC
CASSLGGQLQETQYF
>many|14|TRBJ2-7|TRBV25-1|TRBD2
TGTGCCAGCAGCATTTTCGGGGGGTTCTACGAGCAGTACTTC
CASSIFGGFYEQYF
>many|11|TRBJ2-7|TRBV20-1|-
TGCAGTGCTAGAGGGGGGTACGAGCAGTACTTC
CSARGGYEQYF
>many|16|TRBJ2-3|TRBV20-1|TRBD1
TGCAGTGCTAGAGATGCAGTGCACAGGGGGCCAGATACGCAGTATTTT
CSARDAVHRGPDTQYF
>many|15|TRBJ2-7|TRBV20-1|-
TGCAGTGCTAGAGATGGGCAGGGAATGGCTTACGAGCAGTACTTC
CSARDGQGMAYEQYF
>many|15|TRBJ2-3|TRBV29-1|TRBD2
TGCAGCGTTGACGGTAGCGGGCGGAAAAGGGAGGCGCAGTATTTT
CSVDGSGRKREAQYF
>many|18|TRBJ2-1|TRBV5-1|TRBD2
TGCGCCAGCAGCCAGGGACTAGCGGGAGGGCCCTCCTACAATGAGCAGTTCTTC
CASSQGLAGGPSYNEQFF